The TCR beta chain described here comes from a study of cytomegalovirus exposure and HLA in healthy donors. Primers for the PCR totalled 60 Vbeta and 13 Jbeta. Sequencing used immunoSEQ multiplex PCR; TCRdb keeps in-frame clones, though not all of them. The sample yields roughly 100,000 clones, just over 75% seen once. The junction had 2 bases not matched to a gene; V was cut back by 1 base and J by 4 bases. Germline V gene data show CDR1 as MNHEY and CDR2 as SMNVEV (reference sequence). This CDR3 spans 15 amino acids. The chain recombines TRBV27 with TRBJ2-2, with 8 nucleotides matching TRBD2. The source is a man aged 40-50 years in good health and CMV-seropositive. Material: PBMCs. CDR3 sequence (DNA): TGTGCCAGCAGTTTATACGGGGGGGTCACCGGGGAGCTGTTTTTT. Translating it yields CASSLYGGVTGELFF.